This T cell receptor beta chain was recovered during a study of blood T cell repertoires in COVID-19. Overall study: Researchers got acute and convalescent COVID-19 samples from the United States, Italy and Spain. The cDNA or gDNA used as material had been derived from T cells, B-cell-depleted T cells, or PBMCs.

The junction had 8 bases not matched to a gene; V was cut back by 3 bases and J by 7 bases. Germline assignment: CDR1 SGHTA and CDR2 FQGNSA. The CDR3 is 16 amino acids. Original handling: Quantification of nucleated cells was approximated via reference gene primer amplification. Generated by immunoSEQ multiplex PCR, the TCRdb table keeps only in-frame clones and is missing some. The DNA gave D and trimming, while V, J and clone size come from that table. Of roughly 97,000 clones listed, roughly 72% are singletons. This sequence was found in a man between 65 and 85 years old with acute or convalescent COVID-19. The rearrangement links TRBV7-2 to TRBJ2-1; TRBD2 matches at 11 bases. Sequencing was carried out using peripheral blood. This CDR3 is CASSFLGSGGGNEQFF. The CDR3 DNA follows: TGTGCCAGCAGCTTCCTAGGTAGCGGGGGGGGTAATGAGCAGTTCTTC.